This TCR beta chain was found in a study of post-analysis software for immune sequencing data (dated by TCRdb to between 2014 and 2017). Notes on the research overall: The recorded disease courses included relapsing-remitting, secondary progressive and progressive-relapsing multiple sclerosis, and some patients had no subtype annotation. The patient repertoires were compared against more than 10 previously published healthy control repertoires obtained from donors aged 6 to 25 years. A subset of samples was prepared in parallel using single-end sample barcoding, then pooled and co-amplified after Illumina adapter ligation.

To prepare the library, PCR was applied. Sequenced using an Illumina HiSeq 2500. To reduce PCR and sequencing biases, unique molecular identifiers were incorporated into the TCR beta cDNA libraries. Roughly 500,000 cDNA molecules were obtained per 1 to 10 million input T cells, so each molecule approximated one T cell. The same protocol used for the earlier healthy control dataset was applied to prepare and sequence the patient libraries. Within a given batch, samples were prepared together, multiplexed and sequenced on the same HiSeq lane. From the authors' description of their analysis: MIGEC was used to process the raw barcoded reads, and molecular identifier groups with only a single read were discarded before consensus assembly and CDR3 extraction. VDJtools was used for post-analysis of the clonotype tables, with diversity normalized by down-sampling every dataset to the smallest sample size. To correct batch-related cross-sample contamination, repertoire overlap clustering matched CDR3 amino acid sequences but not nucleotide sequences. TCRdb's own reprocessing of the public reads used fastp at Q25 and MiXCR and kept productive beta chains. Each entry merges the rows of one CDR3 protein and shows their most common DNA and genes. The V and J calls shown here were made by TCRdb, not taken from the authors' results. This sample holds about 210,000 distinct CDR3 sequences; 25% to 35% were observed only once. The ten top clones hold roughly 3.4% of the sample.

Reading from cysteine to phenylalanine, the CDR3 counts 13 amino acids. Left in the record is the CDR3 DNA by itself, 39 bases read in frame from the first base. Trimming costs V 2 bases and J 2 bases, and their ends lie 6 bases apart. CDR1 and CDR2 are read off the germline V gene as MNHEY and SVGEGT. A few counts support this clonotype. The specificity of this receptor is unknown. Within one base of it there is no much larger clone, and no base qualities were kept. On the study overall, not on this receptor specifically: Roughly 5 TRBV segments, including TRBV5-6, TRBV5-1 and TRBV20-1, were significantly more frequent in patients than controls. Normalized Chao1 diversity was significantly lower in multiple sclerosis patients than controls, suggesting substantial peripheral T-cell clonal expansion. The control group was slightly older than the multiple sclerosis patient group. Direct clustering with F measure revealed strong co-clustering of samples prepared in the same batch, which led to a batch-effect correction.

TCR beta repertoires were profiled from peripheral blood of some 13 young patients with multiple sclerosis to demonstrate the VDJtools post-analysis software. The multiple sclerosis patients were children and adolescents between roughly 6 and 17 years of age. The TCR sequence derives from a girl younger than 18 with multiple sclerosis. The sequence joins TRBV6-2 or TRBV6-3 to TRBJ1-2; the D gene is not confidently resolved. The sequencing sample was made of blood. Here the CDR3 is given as CASSYGPNYGYTF. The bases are TGTGCCAGCAGTTACGGGCCGAACTATGGCTACACCTTC.